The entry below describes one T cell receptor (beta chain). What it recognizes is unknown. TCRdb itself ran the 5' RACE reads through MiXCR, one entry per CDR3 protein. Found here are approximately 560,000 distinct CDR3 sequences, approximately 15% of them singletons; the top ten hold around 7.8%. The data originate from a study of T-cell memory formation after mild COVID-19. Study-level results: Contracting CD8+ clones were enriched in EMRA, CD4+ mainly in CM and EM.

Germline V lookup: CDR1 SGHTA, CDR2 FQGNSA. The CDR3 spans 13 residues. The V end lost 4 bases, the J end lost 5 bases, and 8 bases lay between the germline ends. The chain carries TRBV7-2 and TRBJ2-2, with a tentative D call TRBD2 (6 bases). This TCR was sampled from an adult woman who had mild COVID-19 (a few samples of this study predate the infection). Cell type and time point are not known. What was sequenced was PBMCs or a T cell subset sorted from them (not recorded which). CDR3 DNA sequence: TGTGCCAGCAGCTCGGGACTGACCGGGGAGCTGTTTTTT. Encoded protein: CASSSGLTGELFF.